Listed here is a single TCR beta chain. Antigen specificity is unknown. Looked up from germline, CDR1 is DFQATT and CDR2 is SNEGSKA (reference sequence). This CDR3 is built from 15 residues. This entry is derived from a study of blood T cells in healthy people across ages. Study-level results: A roughly linear fall in TCR beta diversity per million T cells was seen with increasing age.

A second PCR of roughly 7 to 11 cycles used a sample-barcoded 5' primer and a J-beta primer mix. Individual samples furnished no less than 2.5 million CDR3-containing paired-end reads apiece. MiXCR, applied by TCRdb to the 5' RACE reads, yields one record per CDR3 protein. The sample lists 850,000 to 1,100,000 distinct CDR3 sequences, roughly two fifths occurring once. The donors, healthy Caucasians from Russia, were aged roughly 6 to 95. The sequencing sample was made of blood. The chain couples TRBV20-1 to TRBJ2-1; 16 bases fit TRBD2. The sequence derives from a man aged 18 to 30 in good health. The CDR3 nucleotides read TGCGGTCAAAAGGGGACTAGCGGGGGGGCCAATGAGCAGTTCTTC. It codes for CGQKGTSGGANEQFF.